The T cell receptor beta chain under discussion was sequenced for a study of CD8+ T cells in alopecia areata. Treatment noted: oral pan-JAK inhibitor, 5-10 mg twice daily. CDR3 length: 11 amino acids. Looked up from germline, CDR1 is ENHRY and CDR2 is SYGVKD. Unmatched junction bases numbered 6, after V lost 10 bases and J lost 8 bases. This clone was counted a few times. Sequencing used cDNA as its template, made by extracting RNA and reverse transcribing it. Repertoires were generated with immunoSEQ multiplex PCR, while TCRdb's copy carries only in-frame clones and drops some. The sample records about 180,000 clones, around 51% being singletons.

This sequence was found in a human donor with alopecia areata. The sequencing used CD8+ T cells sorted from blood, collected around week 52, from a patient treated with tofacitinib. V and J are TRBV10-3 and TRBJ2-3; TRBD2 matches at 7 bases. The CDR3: CATLSGGTQYF. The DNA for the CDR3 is TGTGCCACCCTCTCGGGGGGTACGCAGTATTTT.